Below are 2 T cell receptor beta chains sequenced from a single sample in a study of blood T cells in healthy people across ages (dated by TCRdb to the mid-2010s). The receptor library was made with 5' RACE. Sequenced using an Illumina HiSeq 2500. A second roughly 6 to 12 cycle PCR used a sample-barcoded 5' primer and a J-beta primer mix. TCRdb reprocessed the public reads (quality trimming at Q25 with fastp, clone calling with MiXCR) and kept in-frame beta chains. Each CDR3 protein gets just one entry, which takes the most common genes and DNA from the rows behind it. The sample table holds 700,000 to 900,000 distinct CDR3 sequences, of which around 24% were seen once. 2.5% to 3.5% of the sample goes to the ten largest clones. The same sample was also used in a study of T cells of mothers and their children.

Sample: blood. These receptors all come from a boy aged 5-17 years in good health.

This clonotype was observed a handful of times. The chain couples TRBV2 to TRBJ1-1; the D gene is possibly TRBD1 (6 bases). Germline V gives CDR1 SNHLY, CDR2 FYNNEI. There are 13 residues in the CDR3. Trimming took 0 bases from V and 10 from J, leaving 12 bases between them. CDR3 in amino acids: CASSEAHVGGAFF. The CDR3 DNA follows: TGTGCCAGCAGTGAAGCGCACGTAGGGGGAGCTTTCTTT. The whole variable domain, remainder taken from reference TRBV2 and TRBJ1-1, is EPEVTQTPSHQVTQMGQEVILRCVPISNHLYFYWYRQILGQKVEFLVSFYNNEISEKSEIFDDQFSVERPDGSNFTLKIRSTKLEDSAMYFCASSEAHVGGAFFGQGTRLTVV.

The chain links TRBV5-1 to TRBJ1-6, with D unclear. Trimming took 4 bases from V and 1 from J, leaving 15 bases between them. CDR3 length equals 17 residues. Germline CDR1 reads SGHRS; CDR2 reads YFSETQ. This CDR3 reads CASSAGRLLSYNSPLHF. CDR3 DNA sequence: TGCGCCAGCAGCGCCGGACGATTACTTTCCTATAATTCACCCCTCCACTTT. The full variable domain, completed using reference TRBV5-1 and TRBJ1-6, is KAGVTQTPRYLIKTRGQQVTLSCSPISGHRSVSWYQQTPGQGLQFLFEYFSETQRNKGNFPGRFSGRQFSNSRSEMNVSTLELGDSALYLCASSAGRLLSYNSPLHFGNGTRLTVT.